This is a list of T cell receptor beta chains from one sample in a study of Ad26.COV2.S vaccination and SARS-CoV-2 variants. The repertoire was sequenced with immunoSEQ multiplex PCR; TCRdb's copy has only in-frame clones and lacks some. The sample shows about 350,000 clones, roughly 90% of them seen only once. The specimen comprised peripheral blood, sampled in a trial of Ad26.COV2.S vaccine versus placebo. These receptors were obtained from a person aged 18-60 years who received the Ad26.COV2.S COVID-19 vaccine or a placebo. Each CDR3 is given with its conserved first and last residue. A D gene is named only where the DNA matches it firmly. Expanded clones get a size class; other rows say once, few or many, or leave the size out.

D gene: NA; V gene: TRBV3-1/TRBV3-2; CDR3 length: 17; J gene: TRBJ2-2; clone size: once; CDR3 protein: CASSPPAGIMPAGELFF; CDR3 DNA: TGTGCCAGCAGCCCCCCCGCAGGGATTATGCCGGCCGGGGAGCTGTTTTTT
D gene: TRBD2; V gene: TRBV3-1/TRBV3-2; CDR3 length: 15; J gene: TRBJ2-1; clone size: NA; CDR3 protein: CASSQVLAGGYEQFF; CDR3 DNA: TGTGCCAGCAGCCAAGTACTAGCGGGGGGTTATGAGCAGTTCTTC
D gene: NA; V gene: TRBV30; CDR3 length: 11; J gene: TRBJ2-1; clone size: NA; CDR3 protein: CASTLAREQFF; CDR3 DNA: TGTGCCTCCACTCTAGCTCGAGAGCAGTTCTTC
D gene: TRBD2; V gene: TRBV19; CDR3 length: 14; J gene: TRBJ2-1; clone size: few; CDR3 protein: CATLSSGSYNEQFF; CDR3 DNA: TGTGCCACACTTTCTAGCGGGTCCTACAATGAGCAGTTCTTC
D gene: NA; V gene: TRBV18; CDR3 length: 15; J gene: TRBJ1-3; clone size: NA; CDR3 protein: CASSPLGESGNTIYF; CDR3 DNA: TGTGCCAGCTCACCATTGGGGGAGTCCGGAAACACCATATATTTT
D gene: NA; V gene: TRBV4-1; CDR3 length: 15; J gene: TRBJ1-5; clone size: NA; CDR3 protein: CASSQDHGLYQPQHF; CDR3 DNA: TGCGCCAGCAGCCAAGATCACGGTCTCTATCAGCCCCAGCATTTT
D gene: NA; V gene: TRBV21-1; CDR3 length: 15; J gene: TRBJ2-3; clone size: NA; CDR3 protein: CASSINRRCTDTQYF; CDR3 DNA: TGTGCCAGCAGCATAAACCGTCGGTGCACAGATACGCAGTATTTT
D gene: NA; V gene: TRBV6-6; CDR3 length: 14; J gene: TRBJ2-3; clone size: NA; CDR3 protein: CASTPGSDMDTQYF; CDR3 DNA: TGTGCCAGCACCCCCGGGTCGGACATGGATACGCAGTATTTT
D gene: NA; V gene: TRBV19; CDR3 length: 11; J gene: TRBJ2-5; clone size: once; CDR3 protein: CASRDIETQYF; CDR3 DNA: TGTGCCAGTAGGGATATAGAGACCCAGTACTTC
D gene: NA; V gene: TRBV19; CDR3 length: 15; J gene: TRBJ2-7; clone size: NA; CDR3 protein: CASSAAGQVAYEQYF; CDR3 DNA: TGTGCCAGTAGTGCGGCGGGACAAGTCGCCTACGAGCAGTACTTC
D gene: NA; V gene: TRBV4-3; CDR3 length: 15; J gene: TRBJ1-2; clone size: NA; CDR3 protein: CASSQDLSGAVGYTF; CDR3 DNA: TGCGCCAGCAGCCAAGATCTATCAGGGGCGGTTGGCTACACCTTC
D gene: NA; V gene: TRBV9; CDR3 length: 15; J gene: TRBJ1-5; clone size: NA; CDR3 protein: CASSVTENSNQPQHF; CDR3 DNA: TGTGCCAGCAGCGTTACAGAAAATAGCAATCAGCCCCAGCATTTT
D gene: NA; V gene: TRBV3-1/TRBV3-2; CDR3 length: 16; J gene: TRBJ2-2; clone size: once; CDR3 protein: CASSLGGGPNTGELFF; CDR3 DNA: TGTGCCAGCAGCCTCGGCGGGGGCCCGAACACCGGGGAGCTGTTTTTT
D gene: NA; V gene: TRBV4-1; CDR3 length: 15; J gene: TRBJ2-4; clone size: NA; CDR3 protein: CASSQDDVAENIQYF; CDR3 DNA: TGCGCCAGCAGCCAAGATGACGTAGCGGAAAACATTCAGTACTTC
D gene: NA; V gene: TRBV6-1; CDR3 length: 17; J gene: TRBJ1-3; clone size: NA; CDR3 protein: CASSEGPPLISGNTIYF; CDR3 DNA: TGTGCCAGCAGTGAGGGGCCTCCCCTAATTTCTGGAAACACCATATATTTT
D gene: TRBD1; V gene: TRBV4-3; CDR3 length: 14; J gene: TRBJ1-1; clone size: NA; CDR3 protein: CASSQVLGQGMAFF; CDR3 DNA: TGCGCCAGCAGCCAAGTTTTAGGACAGGGTATGGCTTTCTTT
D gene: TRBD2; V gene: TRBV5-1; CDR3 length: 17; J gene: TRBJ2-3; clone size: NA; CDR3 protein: CASSLAGLADYTDTQYF; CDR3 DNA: TGCGCCAGCAGCTTGGCGGGACTAGCGGATTACACAGATACGCAGTATTTT
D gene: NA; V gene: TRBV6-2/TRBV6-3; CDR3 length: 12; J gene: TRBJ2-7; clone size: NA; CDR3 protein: CASSNREHEQYF; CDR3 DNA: TGTGCCAGCAGTAACAGGGAACACGAGCAGTACTTC
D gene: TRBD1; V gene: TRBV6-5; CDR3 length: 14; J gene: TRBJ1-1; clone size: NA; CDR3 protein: CASSYATGAPEAFF; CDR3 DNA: TGTGCCAGCAGTTACGCCACAGGGGCCCCTGAAGCTTTCTTT
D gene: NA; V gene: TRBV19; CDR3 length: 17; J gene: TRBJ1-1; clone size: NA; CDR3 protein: CASSISIVRRANTEAFF; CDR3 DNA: TGTGCCAGTAGTATTTCGATTGTGAGGAGGGCGAACACTGAAGCTTTCTTT
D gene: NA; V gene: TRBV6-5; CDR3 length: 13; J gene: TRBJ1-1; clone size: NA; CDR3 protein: CASRPSGSPEAFF; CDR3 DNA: TGTGCCAGCAGACCCTCCGGGAGCCCTGAAGCTTTCTTT
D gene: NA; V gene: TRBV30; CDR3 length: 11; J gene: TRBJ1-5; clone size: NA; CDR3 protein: CAWKNRQPQHF; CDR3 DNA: TGTGCCTGGAAGAATCGACAGCCCCAGCATTTT
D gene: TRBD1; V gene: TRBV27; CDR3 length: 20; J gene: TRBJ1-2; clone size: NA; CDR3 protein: CASSLSTRGRFGPGNYGYTF; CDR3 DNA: TGTGCCAGCAGTTTATCGACGAGGGGGCGATTTGGTCCGGGTAACTATGGCTACACCTTC
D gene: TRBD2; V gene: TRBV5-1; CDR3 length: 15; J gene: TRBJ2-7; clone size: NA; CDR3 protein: CASSSRGGGIYEQYF; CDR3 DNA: TGCGCCAGCAGCTCTCGGGGGGGCGGAATCTACGAGCAGTACTTC
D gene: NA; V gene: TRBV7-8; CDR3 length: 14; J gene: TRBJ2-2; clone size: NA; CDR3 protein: CASSTGPLDGELFF; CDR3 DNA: TGTGCCAGCAGCACGGGGCCCCTGGACGGGGAGCTGTTTTTT
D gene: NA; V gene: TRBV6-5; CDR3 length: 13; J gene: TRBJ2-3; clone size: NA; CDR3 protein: CASTERPTDTQYF; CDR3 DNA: TGTGCCAGCACCGAACGCCCCACAGATACGCAGTATTTT
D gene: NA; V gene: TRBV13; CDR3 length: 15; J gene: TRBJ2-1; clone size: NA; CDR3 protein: CASSVPGGNSNEQFF; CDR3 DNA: TGTGCCAGCAGCGTCCCCGGGGGAAATTCCAATGAGCAGTTCTTC
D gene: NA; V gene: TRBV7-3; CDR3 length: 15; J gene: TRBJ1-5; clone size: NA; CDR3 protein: CASSLAGQSNQPQHF; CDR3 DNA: TGTGCCAGCAGCTTAGCGGGGCAGAGCAATCAGCCCCAGCATTTT
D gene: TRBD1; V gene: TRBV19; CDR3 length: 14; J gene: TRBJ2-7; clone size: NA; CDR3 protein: CATKLMTGTYEQYF; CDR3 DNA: TGTGCCACAAAATTAATGACAGGGACCTACGAGCAGTACTTC
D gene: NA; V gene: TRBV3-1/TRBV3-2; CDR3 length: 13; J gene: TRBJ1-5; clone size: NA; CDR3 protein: CASSRDGYQPQHF; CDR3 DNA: TGTGCCAGCAGCCGCGACGGGTATCAGCCCCAGCATTTT
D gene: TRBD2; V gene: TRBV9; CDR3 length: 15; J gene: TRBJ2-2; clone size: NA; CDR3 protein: CASSAGRGNTGELFF; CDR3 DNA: TGTGCCAGCAGCGCGGGGAGGGGGAACACCGGGGAGCTGTTTTTT
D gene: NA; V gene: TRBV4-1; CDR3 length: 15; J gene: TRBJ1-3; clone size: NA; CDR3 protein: CASSQVRGAGNTIYF; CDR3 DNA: TGCGCCAGCAGCCAAGTAAGGGGGGCTGGAAACACCATATATTTT